This TCR beta chain was retrieved from a study of regulatory T cells in long-lasting Graves disease (dated by TCRdb to the early 2020s). Context from the whole study: In the newly diagnosed Graves' disease group, patients had been taking antithyroid drugs for less than 3 months. The study was registered as a clinical trial and conducted in China. A total of roughly 33 samples underwent TCR sequencing: some 13 from persistent and roughly 20 from newly diagnosed Graves' disease patients. Peripheral blood TCR sequencing and RNA sequencing compared persistent Graves' disease patients with newly diagnosed Graves' disease patients.

CDR1 and CDR2 are read off the germline V gene (reference sequence) as DFQATT and SNEGSKA. The CDR3 has 14 amino acids, counting the end cysteine and phenylalanine. Just the 42-base CDR3 DNA is kept, in frame starting at base 1. V is pared back by 5 bases and J by 2 bases, with 12 bases lying between the germline termini. Study-level results and caveats: Sequencing and analysis were restricted to the TCR beta chain. Preferential use of TRBV28, TRBJ1-2 and TRBJ2-5 was observed in persistent disease, whereas TRBV20-1 and TRBJ2-1 were favored in newly diagnosed disease. A larger number of public clonotypes was shared among persistent patients (approximately 2,600) than among newly diagnosed patients (roughly 970). Persistent Graves' disease patients showed lower TCR Shannon entropy and fewer highly expanded clones than newly diagnosed patients, suggesting clonal expansion. Only peripheral blood was studied, because thyroid tissue, the primary lesion, was inaccessible. The small sample size was acknowledged by the authors as a limitation that may reduce accuracy.

Library preparation was by multiplex PCR. Sequenced using an Illumina HiSeq 4000. To build TCR beta libraries, CDR3 regions were amplified by Arm-PCR using iRepertoire HTBI primers. Gel purification was performed on PCR products prior to sequencing. Processing in the source paper ran as follows. Gene usage analysis of CDR3 amino acid clonotypes used the 60 to 80 TRBV and 14 to 15 TRBJ segments found across samples. COPE and FqMerger were used to merge filtered high-quality paired reads into contigs. BLAST was used to align contigs to IMGT TRBV, TRBD and TRBJ reference genes, with CDR3 defined following IMGT. Highly expanded clones were defined as clonotypes with a frequency above 0.1%. Shannon entropy was used to measure repertoire diversity, and the Gini coefficient was used to measure V-J evenness. Public clonotypes were defined as clonotypes shared by more than one individual. The public reads were quality trimmed at Q25 with fastp and then assembled into clones with MiXCR by TCRdb, keeping productive beta chains. Merged by CDR3 protein, the rows form single entries marked with the most common genes and DNA. The V and J calls come from TCRdb's annotation, not from the publication. The sample has roughly 440,000 distinct CDR3 sequences on record, about a sixth of them singletons. Of the sample, about a quarter is held by the ten largest clones.

The time point label, read with the paper, signifies: newly diagnosed GD, antithyroid drugs for less than 3 months. RNA was extracted from PBMCs in TRIzol for both TCR sequencing and RNA sequencing. The diagnosis of Graves' disease was made according to American Thyroid Association guidelines. Recruitment of patients was carried out at an endocrinology department in Xi'an, China. Each patient gave around 9 milliliters of peripheral blood, collected in an EDTA anticoagulant tube. PBMCs were isolated by Ficoll Paque Plus density gradient separation without further T cell sorting. RNA quality was checked with an Agilent 2100 Bioanalyzer and agarose gel, and concentration with a NanoDrop 2000. This clonotype was observed a few times. No cognate antigen has been identified for it. Qualities for individual bases were not recorded, and no much larger clone is one base off. These data were also filed under a second study, of T cells in Graves' hyperthyroidism and ophthalmopathy. According to the second study: A patient counted as having stable Graves' hyperthyroidism if no progression to ophthalmopathy occurred over 18 months of follow-up. Hyperthyroidism patients were aged 18 to 65 years and newly diagnosed, with disease duration of less than 2 months. The study excluded patients with uncontrolled infections, other autoimmune diseases, pregnancy or lactation. Diagnoses were based on clinical symptoms, serum thyroxine and TRAb, thyroid ultrasound and orbital computed tomography. The TCR CDR3 was subjected to a first round of RT-PCR using the HTBI primer set and the Qiagen OneStep RT-PCR kit. Most expanded thyroid clonotypes (frequency above 0.001) were also detected in blood, a finding suggesting that blood repertoires may reflect thyroid immune responses. A model built on a 13 V-J signature distinguished ophthalmopathy from stable hyperthyroidism, reaching approximately 89% sensitivity and approximately 83% specificity in cross-validation and 80%/75% in testing. During validation, the model predicted progression to ophthalmopathy a median of about 5.9 months ahead of onset, with roughly 65% sensitivity and almost 75% specificity. A discovery cohort of about 96 patients, roughly 43 with Graves' ophthalmopathy and approximately 60 with stable Graves' hyperthyroidism, was used to find distinguishing TCR V-J signatures. Prospective prediction of ophthalmopathy was tested in an independent validation cohort of fewer than 20 hyperthyroidism patients and 15 to 17 patients who later progressed to ophthalmopathy. For training and testing, the roughly 93 patients in the discovery cohort were randomly divided in a 7:3 ratio. The study also compared thyroid tissue and blood T-cell repertoires from about six Graves' hyperthyroidism patients. Once sampling was done, hyperthyroidism patients were given methimazole at a starting dose of 30 mg daily, whereas ophthalmopathy patients were given high-dose intravenous methylprednisolone. The libraries were constructed in a second round of multiplex PCR and then size-selected and purified. Libraries were sequenced paired-end with 100 bp reads on an Illumina HiSeq2000. SOAPnuke was used to process the raw data, with reads discarded if the reads contained adapters or uncalled bases, had a mean Phred below 15, or lacked an exact constant-primer or identifier match. COPE v1.2.5 was used to merge the high-quality paired reads, and each unique nucleotide sequence was defined as a clonotype. MiTCR v1.1 was used to align the clonotypes against IMGT TRBV, TRBD and TRBJ reference segments. The analysis was restricted to V-J combinations with a frequency above 0.0001, which together covered about 99% of the repertoires. A TCS score was defined as the ratio between F50 (clonal expansion) and ExV (chaos), using BLOSUM62-based TCRdist between CDR3 peptides within each V-J. Welch's t-statistics and random forest reduced roughly 500 V-J features to under 15, which were used in a naive Bayes classifier (R e1071). No statistical method was used to set the sample size in advance, and investigators knew the group allocation. According to the paper, TCR Vbeta CDR3 sequencing was carried out on over 130 peripheral blood samples, which came from approximately 43 ophthalmopathy, roughly 75 hyperthyroidism and some 17 progressor patients.

This TCR derives from a woman between 18 and 29 years old with Graves disease. Donor details come from another sample of the same person, matched by shared clones. The specimen was peripheral blood mononuclear cells (PBMCs), collected at new diagnosis, from a patient treated with antithyroid drugs. The chain links TRBV20-1 with TRBJ1-4, with TRBD1 perhaps the D gene, on 5 matching bases. The DNA sequence follows: TGCAGTGCTCCCAGTGGGGGGACTAATGAAAAACTGTTTTTT. Its translation is CSAPSGGTNEKLFF.